These T cell receptor beta chains were read from a single sample in a study of beta chain features in type 1 diabetes. Method: immunoSEQ multiplex PCR; TCRdb's copy keeps in-frame clones and lacks some. The sample has some 44,000 clones; roughly 50% are singletons. The sequencing sample was made of stem cell memory CD4+ T cells from blood. Source of these receptors: a woman aged 25 to 39 in good health. Both conserved end residues are part of each CDR3. The D gene is left open where the match is weak. Size is stated for part of the rows, as once, few or many counts, or as a class when the clone is expanded.

TRBJ2-7 | . | . | TRBV2 | TGTGCCAGCTGCCTGCAGGCCTACGAGCAGTACTTC | CASCLQAYEQYF
TRBJ2-1 | . | TRBD2 | TRBV13 | TGTGCCAGCAGCTTAAGGTTAGCGGGAGGGAATGAGCAGTTCTTC | CASSLRLAGGNEQFF
TRBJ2-7 | few | . | TRBV18 | TGTGCCAGCTCACCCCGAACGGGGGGCGCAAAGTACGAGCAGTACTTC | CASSPRTGGAKYEQYF
TRBJ1-1 | . | TRBD1 | TRBV5-5 | TGTGCCAGCAGCTTGGCCAGGGACAGCATGAACACTGAAGCTTTCTTT | CASSLARDSMNTEAFF
TRBJ2-1 | few | TRBD2 | TRBV11-2 | TGTGCCAGCAGCTTAGGTAGGCTTTTAGCGGGGATCTACAATGAGCAGTTCTTC | CASSLGRLLAGIYNEQFF
TRBJ1-1 | . | TRBD1 | TRBV15 | TGTGCCACCAGCGGAGACAGGGGGCGCGTCACTGAAGCTTTCTTT | CATSGDRGRVTEAFF
TRBJ2-2 | . | . | TRBV4-2 | TGTGCCAGCAGCCAAGAGGGAGCCAGGACCGGGGAGCTGTTTTTT | CASSQEGARTGELFF
TRBJ2-1 | once | . | TRBV15 | TGTGCCACCAGCAGACTAGGTAGCGGAGTGTACAATGAGCAGTTCTTC | CATSRLGSGVYNEQFF
TRBJ2-7 | . | . | TRBV7-9 | TGTGCCAGCAGCCGCGGGACCGACCCCTACGAGCAGTACTTC | CASSRGTDPYEQYF
TRBJ2-5 | . | . | TRBV5-6 | TGTGCCAGCAGCTACCTTGGGGCAAGAATTCAAGAGACCCAGTACTTC | CASSYLGARIQETQYF
TRBJ2-7 | . | TRBD1 | TRBV6-6 | TGTGCCAGCAGTAGCTCGCAGGGGGTGGTTTCCTACGAGCAGTACTTC | CASSSSQGVVSYEQYF
TRBJ2-4 | . | . | TRBV11-3 | TGTGCCAGCAGCCCGAGCCCTACGACAGACAACAGAAAAAACATTCAGTACTTC | CASSPSPTTDNRKNIQYF
TRBJ2-5 | . | TRBD2 | TRBV7-2 | TGTGCCAGCAGCTTAAAGCCCTCACTAGCGGGGGTAACTCAAGAGACCCAGTACTTC | CASSLKPSLAGVTQETQYF
TRBJ1-5 | few | TRBD1 | TRBV19 | TGTGCCAGTAGTATTGCAATTGTGGACAGGGGACAGCCCCAGCATTTT | CASSIAIVDRGQPQHF
TRBJ2-2 | . | . | TRBV10-3 | TGTGCCATCAGTGAGGGGACAAAGATCACCGGGGAGCTGTTTTTT | CAISEGTKITGELFF
TRBJ2-2 | . | . | TRBV19 | TGTGCCAGTCATGCGGGACAGACGAACACCGGGGAGCTGTTTTTT | CASHAGQTNTGELFF
TRBJ2-7 | few | TRBD1 | TRBV6-5 | TGTGCCAGCAGTTACGATCCGGGACAGGGAGCCGAGCAGTACTTC | CASSYDPGQGAEQYF
TRBJ1-5 | . | . | TRBV7-2 | TGTGCCAGCAGCTCCCCAGCCCTAGGAGCTGGCAATCAGCCCCAGCATTTT | CASSSPALGAGNQPQHF
TRBJ2-7 | . | . | TRBV15 | TGTGCCACCAGCGACGGCCTTGACAGCAGAGCCTACGAGCAGTACTTC | CATSDGLDSRAYEQYF
TRBJ2-5 | . | TRBD2 | TRBV2 | TGTGCCCGCACGGGGGGTTCCCAAGAGACCCAGTACTTC | CARTGGSQETQYF
TRBJ2-2 | few | . | TRBV5-4 | TGTGCCAGCAGCTTAGATTTCACTGGCACCGGGGAGCTGTTTTTT | CASSLDFTGTGELFF
TRBJ1-1 | . | . | TRBV7-9 | TGTGCCAGTAACCGTCGTGGAGCTGAAGCTTTCTTT | CASNRRGAEAFF
TRBJ1-4 | . | TRBD1 | TRBV7-9 | TGTGCCAGCAGCTTCGGACAGGGAGGTAATCAAAAACTGTTTTTT | CASSFGQGGNQKLFF
TRBJ2-3 | . | . | TRBV5-1 | TGCGCCAGCAGCTTGGCCTTGAGAGGGAGCACAGATACGCAGTATTTT | CASSLALRGSTDTQYF
TRBJ2-7 | . | TRBD1 | TRBV27 | TGTGCCAGCAGTTCTGGACAGGGGCTAGCGCAGTACTTC | CASSSGQGLAQYF
TRBJ2-7 | many | TRBD2 | TRBV10-3 | TGTGCCATCAGTGAGTCGGCGGGGGGCGGCGAGCAGTACTTC | CAISESAGGGEQYF
TRBJ2-7 | . | . | TRBV7-8 | TGTGCCAGCAGCTCCAGGGCGGGGCACTCCTACGAGCAGTACTTC | CASSSRAGHSYEQYF
TRBJ2-5 | . | TRBD2 | TRBV29-1 | TGCAGCGTTGAACGCAGCGGGAGGGCGGAGACCCAGTACTTC | CSVERSGRAETQYF
TRBJ2-2 | few | . | TRBV14 | TGTGCCAGCAGCCAAGTGAGACCGGGAAACACCGGGGAGCTGTTTTTT | CASSQVRPGNTGELFF
TRBJ2-7 | . | . | TRBV1 | TGCACCAGCAGCTTAGAGGGGGACTACCTTCTCTACGAGCAGTACTTC | CTSSLEGDYLLYEQYF
TRBJ2-1 | . | . | TRBV21-1 | TGTGCCAGCACCCTTAGGGGGACTAGCGGGAGATTGGAATACAATGAGCAGTTCTTC | CASTLRGTSGRLEYNEQFF
TRBJ2-1 | few | . | TRBV25-1 | TGTGCCAGCAGTGATCTGGTCGGGGGAGCTGCCTACAATGAGCAGTTCTTC | CASSDLVGGAAYNEQFF
TRBJ2-3 | . | TRBD2 | TRBV28 | TGTGCCAGCAGTTCCGGGACTAGCGGTGAAGATACGCAGTATTTT | CASSSGTSGEDTQYF
TRBJ2-2 | . | . | TRBV5-1 | TGCGCCAGCAGCTTGGTGCCGGGATCCGGGGCCGGGGAGCTGTTTTTT | CASSLVPGSGAGELFF
TRBJ1-5 | . | TRBD1 | TRBV28 | TGTGCCATCTCGCTTGGGACAGGGGGCGGGCAGGGGCCCCAGCATTTT | CAISLGTGGGQGPQHF
TRBJ2-6 | . | TRBD1 | TRBV19 | TGTGCCAGTAGGCCGACAGGGGCCGGGGCCAACGTCCTGACTTTC | CASRPTGAGANVLTF
TRBJ1-1 | . | TRBD1 | TRBV11-2 | TGTGCCAGCAGCTTAGGCGGGACAGGGGTTGGAACTGAAGCTTTCTTT | CASSLGGTGVGTEAFF
TRBJ1-4 | . | . | TRBV30 | TGTGCCTGGGACCGGGACGGGAGGAATGAAAAACTGTTTTTT | CAWDRDGRNEKLFF
TRBJ2-5 | few | TRBD2 | TRBV9 | TGTGCCAGCAGCGTAGCAGCGGGGGGCTATGAGACCCAGTACTTC | CASSVAAGGYETQYF
TRBJ2-5 | . | . | TRBV9 | TGTGCCAGCAGTCAGGGGTGGGAGACCCAGTACTTC | CASSQGWETQYF
TRBJ2-2 | . | TRBD1 | TRBV9 | TGTGCCAGCAGCACCCGGACAGGGTCGAACACCGGGGAGCTGTTTTTT | CASSTRTGSNTGELFF
TRBJ2-1 | . | . | TRBV7-8 | TGTGCCAGCAGCTTCAAATTCATACTTAGCTCCTACAATGAGCAGTTCTTC | CASSFKFILSSYNEQFF
TRBJ2-6 | . | . | TRBV27 | TGTGCCAGCACCGCCACAGGGTCTGGGGCCAACGTCCTGACTTTC | CASTATGSGANVLTF
TRBJ2-2 | . | TRBD2 | TRBV18 | TGTGCCAGCTCACCACAGCTAGCGGGGAAGAACACCGGGGAGCTGTTTTTT | CASSPQLAGKNTGELFF
TRBJ2-1 | . | TRBD1 | TRBV28 | TGTGCCAGCAGTATCGGACAGGCAACTAAGGAGCAGTTCTTC | CASSIGQATKEQFF
TRBJ1-5 | . | . | TRBV25-1 | TGTGCCAGCAGTGTCCCCTACCGCACAGATACGCAGCATTTT | CASSVPYRTDTQHF
TRBJ1-5 | . | TRBD1 | TRBV7-9 | TGTGCCAGCAGCAAACAGACAGGGATGGGCAATCAGCCCCAGCATTTT | CASSKQTGMGNQPQHF
TRBJ1-1 | . | TRBD1 | TRBV28 | TGTGCCAGCAGTCCCCGGGACAGGAGAACTGAAGCTTTCTTT | CASSPRDRRTEAFF
TRBJ2-7 | few | . | TRBV19 | TGTGCCAGTACCCCCGACAGGCTTAGTTCCTACGAGCAGTACTTC | CASTPDRLSSYEQYF
TRBJ1-5 | few | TRBD1 | TRBV28 | TGTGCCAGCAGTTACGGGGACAGCTCCCAGCATTTT | CASSYGDSSQHF
TRBJ1-2 | . | . | TRBV7-2 | TGTGCCAGCAGCTTAGGGGGGCTTGCCTATGGCTACACCTTC | CASSLGGLAYGYTF
TRBJ2-5 | few | TRBD1 | TRBV28 | TGTGCCAGCAGTCCACCTACGGGACAGGAGCAAGAGACCCAGTACTTC | CASSPPTGQEQETQYF